Following are 14 T cell receptor beta chains from one sample sequenced in a study of T-cell reconstitution after alpha-beta-depleted transplantation in children. The TCRbeta library was prepared with unique molecular identifiers. TCRdb analysed the PCR reads with MiXCR anew, one entry per CDR3 protein. The sample contains 98,000 or so distinct CDR3 sequences, 20% to 30% of which appear only once. Here the sequenced sample was PBMCs, taken before TCRalphabeta/CD19-depleted stem cell transplant. The receptors were sampled from a boy aged 2 to 9 with acute lymphoblastic leukemia, due to receive a stem cell transplant.

This chain joins TRBV24-1 and TRBJ2-1, with D tentatively TRBD2 (6 bases). Germline CDR1 KGHDR, CDR2 SFDVKD. V lost 5 bases and J lost 7, with 11 bases in between. CDR3 length equals 13 residues. CDR3 DNA: TGTGCCACCAGTGGAGGAGGGAAGAATGAGCAGTTCTTC. Its translation: CATSGGGKNEQFF.

This clonotype was detected a few times. The CDR3 here is CSASPLGLGELFF. DNA for the CDR3: TGCAGTGCTAGTCCCCTAGGGTTAGGGGAGCTGTTTTTT. This chain links TRBV20-1 with TRBJ2-2; D gene unclear. V was shortened by 3 bases and J by 8 bases, with 13 bases between the two germline ends. CDR3 length: 13 amino acids. Germline-derived CDR1 and CDR2 are DFQATT and SNEGSKA (reference sequence).

CDR3 sequence: CASRLDPASGYTF. CDR3 DNA sequence: TGTGCCAGCAGACTCGACCCGGCCTCTGGCTACACCTTC. The J gene is TRBJ1-2, the V gene TRBV7-2; D not certain. V was clipped by 6 bases and J by 7 bases, with 15 bases between them. The CDR3 consists of 13 residues. Germline CDR1 SGHTA, CDR2 FQGNSA.

V gene TRBV7-6 combines with J gene TRBJ1-4; D perhaps matches TRBD1 (6 bases). Germline V gene lookup returns CDR1 SGHVS and CDR2 FNYEAQ. The CDR3 has 13 residues. Trimming took off 5 bases at V and 10 bases at J, with 14 bases between the two ends. As DNA, the CDR3 is TGTGCCAGCAGCGCCAGGGGAGACTCAAAACTGTTTTTT. The encoded protein is CASSARGDSKLFF. Complete variable domain (other parts from reference TRBV7-6 and TRBJ1-4): GAGVSQSPRYKVTKRGQDVALRCDPISGHVSLYWYRQALGQGPEFLTYFNYEAQQDKSGLPNDRFSAERPEGSISTLTIQRTEQRDSAMYRCASSARGDSKLFFGSGTQLSVL.

The gene calls are TRBV6-1 and TRBJ2-5, with 11 nucleotides matching TRBD1. The germline CDR1 and CDR2 sequences are MNHNS and SASEGT. The J segment lost 13 bases and the V segment lost 1 base, leaving 5 bases of the junction unmatched. This CDR3 comprises 13 residues. The chain's CDR3 is CASSEETGTGGYF. The CDR3 DNA is TGTGCCAGCAGTGAAGAGACTGGGACAGGGGGGTACTTC.

This clonotype has just a few counts. V is TRBV20-1 and J is TRBJ2-1; perhaps D is TRBD1 or TRBD2 (6 bases each). Trimming cost V 6 bases and J 2 bases, with 11 bases left between them. CDR1 is DFQATT, CDR2 SNEGSKA, per germline (reference sequence). This CDR3 has 13 residues. The CDR3 sequence is CSAARGAYNEQFF. The DNA for the CDR3 is TGCAGTGCGGCGAGGGGGGCCTACAATGAGCAGTTCTTC.

In its sample, this clonotype was seen many times. The V and J genes are TRBV7-2 and TRBJ2-3; 11 bases line up with TRBD2. The germline CDR1 and CDR2 sequences are SGHTA and FQGNSA. Trimming cost V 1 base and J 3 bases; bases outside gene matches: 3. This CDR3 is built from 16 residues. The DNA for the CDR3 is TGTGCCAGCAGCTTAGTTCCTAGCGGGAGGACAGATACGCAGTATTTT. Its protein product is CASSLVPSGRTDTQYF.

Only a few counts were recorded for this clonotype. This chain links TRBV7-2 with TRBJ2-3; 8 bases match TRBD2. Germline V gives CDR1 SGHTA, CDR2 FQGNSA. The CDR3 loop spans 13 amino acids. With 10 bases clipped from V and 2 bases from J, the junction kept 5 bases outside the gene matches. The chain's CDR3 is CATLAGPTDTQYF. The DNA for the CDR3 is TGTGCCACTTTAGCGGGACCCACAGATACGCAGTATTTT.

The chain links TRBV5-1 to TRBJ1-1, with no clear D. CDR3 length: 11 residues. Germline V gene lookup returns CDR1 SGHRS and CDR2 YFSETQ. Trimming cost V 3 bases and J 7 bases, with 7 bases left between them. The chain's CDR3 is CASSSWGEAFF. CDR3 DNA sequence: TGCGCCAGCAGCTCGTGGGGTGAAGCTTTCTTT.

This clonotype has at least ten counts. The chain uses TRBV25-1 and TRBJ1-2; D is unresolved. CDR1 and CDR2 (germline): MGHDK, SYGVNS. V lost 1 base and J lost 4, with 10 bases in between. The CDR3 extends over 14 amino acids. CDR3 coding DNA: TGTGCCAGCAGTGAATCCCTCCTGAGCTATGGCTACACCTTC. Its protein product is CASSESLLSYGYTF.

The gene calls are TRBV5-6 and TRBJ1-6; D gene uncertain. V was cut by 2 bases and J by 7 bases, with 10 bases left in between. The CDR3 runs to 14 residues. Per germline, CDR1 SGHDT and CDR2 YYEEEE. The CDR3 region has the DNA TGTGCCAGCAGCTTCGGGCTTGAGAATTCACCCCTCCACTTT. It yields the protein CASSFGLENSPLHF.

This rearrangement joins TRBV7-8 to TRBJ2-1; 7 bases agree with TRBD2. The germline V gene encodes CDR1 SGHVS and CDR2 FQNEAQ. V lost 5 bases to trimming and J lost 4 bases; unmatched junction nucleotides: 23. This CDR3 is built from 20 residues. The CDR3 DNA reads as TGTGCCAGCAGCCCAACATCGGCTAGCGGAGGGGCTCTAACATACAATGAGCAGTTCTTC. It encodes CASSPTSASGGALTYNEQFF.

This clonotype showed up just a few times. The gene calls are TRBV20-1 and TRBJ2-3; TRBD2 might be the D (6 bases). The CDR3 is 11 residues long. Germline V lookup: CDR1 DFQATT, CDR2 SNEGSKA (reference sequence). Deletions cut 5 bases from V and 6 bases from J, with 9 bases between. Written as DNA, the CDR3 is TGCAGTGCTCGGGCGGGGGATACGCAGTATTTT. Residues: CSARAGDTQYF.

This clonotype turned up a few times. The chain employs TRBV18 and TRBJ2-1, with 9 bases that match TRBD2. The CDR3 has 19 amino acids. Germline V CDR1 and CDR2: KGHSH, LQKENI. V was clipped by 6 bases and J by 4 bases; unmatched bases: 19. The DNA for the CDR3 is TGTGCCAGCTCTTTAAGGACAGGATCCGTAGCGGGAGCGTACAATGAGCAGTTCTTC. Translating gives CASSLRTGSVAGAYNEQFF.